This TCR beta chain was found in a study of blood T cell repertoires in COVID-19 (dated by TCRdb to 2018 to 2021). About the study as a whole: Samples from collaborators originated in the United States, Italy and Spain and spanned both the acute and convalescent phases of COVID-19. The samples were drawn from the first 160 participants of the ongoing ImmuneRACE study and from over 950 subjects provided by 6 global collaborators. Sample metadata almost always included a de-identified subject ID, COVID-19 status, age in years and sex. The repertoires were released in a freely available public database intended as a resource for research on the immune response to SARS-CoV-2. The material from the prospective study consisted of cDNA or gDNA derived from T cells, B-cell-depleted T cells, or PBMCs. HLA class I and class II types, where available, came from metadata supplied by the sample provider rather than from assay-based typing. Subjects who had been exposed to COVID-19, were actively infected with it, or had recovered from it provided the deeply sampled blood TCRbeta repertoires that made up the dataset.

In regard to this clone: Its target antigen remains unknown. No much larger clonotype is one base removed from it; base qualities were not supplied.

The paper's findings and limits, for the study overall: Clinical and demographic metadata were provided uncurated, with the amount varying by source and participant.

TCRbeta CDR3 regions were amplified from genomic DNA using the immunoSEQ Assay, a bias-controlled multiplex PCR. As for the authors' bioinformatics: Nucleated cell counts per sample were estimated from amplification of reference gene primers within the assay. To quantify the absolute abundance of each unique TCRbeta CDR3 rearrangement, sequence reads were collapsed and filtered. For each sample, productive Simpson clonality was calculated as the square root of Simpson's diversity index across productive rearrangements. This immuneACCESS table, as held by TCRdb, lists in-frame sequences with V and J called but not all clones. Of the missing ones, under half trace to an unresolved V gene in checked studies; the others have no known cause. V and J calls and clone size come straight from that table; D and trimming were deduced from the DNA. The sample includes about 100,000 clones, with about 85% observed a single time. Of the sample, around an eighth falls within the top ten clones.

Collaborating institutions collected whole blood in K2EDTA tubes following their own protocols. For TCRbeta analysis, collaborator samples were shipped as frozen whole blood, as isolated PBMCs, or as DNA extracted from either sample type. The sequence was collected from a man aged 50-60 years with active or convalescent COVID-19. Sequences were obtained from peripheral blood.

The bases are TGTGCCAGCAGTTTAGCGAGACAGCCTCACAATGAGCAGTTCTTC. This gives the protein CASSLARQPHNEQFF. The chain was built from TRBV27 and TRBJ2-1, and the D gene may be TRBD1, 5 bases matching. The germline V gene (reference sequence) supplies CDR1 MNHEY and CDR2 SMNVEV. V loses 2 bases, J loses 5 bases, and the germline ends lie 13 bases apart. The CDR3 contains 15 residues, cysteine and phenylalanine counted. Left in the record is the CDR3 DNA by itself, 45 bases read in frame from the first base.